This TCR gamma chain came from a study of Vδ1+ human thymocytes (dated 2018 in TCRdb). Context from the whole study: As a data resource, the study described the mRNA-level TRG and TRD CDR3 repertoires found in highly purified Vdelta1+ thymocytes taken from young children. Validation of the multiplex-based CDR3 amplicon strategy against 5'RACE-based CDR3 amplicon generation methods had been performed previously. Paper-wide results and their limitations: The thymic TRG and TRD repertoires appeared highly polyclonal, with Gaussian CDR3 length distributions, in contrast to the oligoclonal repertoires of peripheral blood. Despite high sort purity, about a fifth of thymic TRD sequences were Vdelta2 (and few Vdelta3), unlike peripheral blood Vdelta1+ controls. Because no clustering by age or sex was observed, donors were not stratified by these variables in the analyses. The authors advised highly purified populations and single-cell validation, since unexpected Vdelta2 sequences could cause misinterpretation of bulk repertoire data. Many TRG clonotypes were shared between donors (up to about 7x10^3), whereas TRD repertoires were essentially private (max 116 shared).

In regard to this clone: Its antigen remains undetermined. The record has no base qualities; no much larger clone is one base away.

The CDR3 sequence holds 15 residues, the cysteine and phenylalanine included. The CDR3 DNA has 45 bases and is translated from base 1. Relative to germline, V is missing 0 bases and J is missing 4 bases, with 5 bases of the junction outside any gene match. CDR1 VENAVY and CDR2 YDSYNSRV were looked up in the germline V gene. Thymic samples were depleted of alphabeta T cells, then CD3+ TCRVdelta1+ TCRVdelta2- thymocytes were FACS-sorted. A purity of about 98% to 99.6% was achieved for sorted Vdelta1+ thymocytes. The thymic specimens were obtained from 7 or 8 paediatric patients, aged roughly 5 days to 15 months, who were having corrective cardiac surgery. Thymic tissue was dispersed and mononuclear cells isolated on a Histopaque-1077 density gradient. The staining antibodies were anti-TCRVdelta1 clone TS8.2, anti-TCRVdelta2 clone B6, anti-CD3 clone HIT3a and anti-TCRalphabeta clone IP26. RNA was isolated using the RNeasy mini kit, and reverse transcription was performed with Superscript III. Multiplex PCR was used to generate CDR3 amplicons, with pooled V-gene forward primers and a constant-region reverse primer carrying Illumina adaptor overhangs. After gel purification, amplicons were indexed with Nextera index primers over about 8 extra PCR cycles and were then purified with AMPure XP beads. Sequencing of the libraries was done on an Illumina MiSeq using paired-end 250 bp reads, dual indexing and an approximately 20% PhiX spike-in. The study's processing was this. Read quality was checked with FastQC, and TRG read pairs were merged using ea-utils fastq-join. Sequences were annotated with IMGT/HighV-QUEST, keeping only productive sequences with unambiguous V-gene assignment; clonotypes were defined by identical CDR3 sequence. VDJtools 1.1.1, tcR 2.2.3, Treemap and vegan Shannon diversity in R 3.4.4 were used for downstream analysis. TCRdb called clones from the public reads with CATT, and repeated DNA sequences were later combined into one row. It is TCRdb's table, rather than the study itself, that gives the V and J calls and clone size. Counted in this sample were about 36,000 gamma-chain clones; about 19% of them appeared once. In total, the top ten clones hold about 2% of the sample.

Sequenced: Vdelta1+ gamma-delta thymocytes from the thymus. The sample's cell subset or site label is to be understood as: FACS-sorted CD3+ TCRalphabeta- TCRVdelta1+ TCRVdelta2- thymocytes. The V and J segments used are TRGV8 and TRGJP2. The receptor's source is a girl less than two years old who had congenital heart surgery. CDR3 region: CATWDRRDSDWIKTF. The DNA sequence is TGTGCCACCTGGGATAGGCGGGATAGTGATTGGATCAAGACGTTT.